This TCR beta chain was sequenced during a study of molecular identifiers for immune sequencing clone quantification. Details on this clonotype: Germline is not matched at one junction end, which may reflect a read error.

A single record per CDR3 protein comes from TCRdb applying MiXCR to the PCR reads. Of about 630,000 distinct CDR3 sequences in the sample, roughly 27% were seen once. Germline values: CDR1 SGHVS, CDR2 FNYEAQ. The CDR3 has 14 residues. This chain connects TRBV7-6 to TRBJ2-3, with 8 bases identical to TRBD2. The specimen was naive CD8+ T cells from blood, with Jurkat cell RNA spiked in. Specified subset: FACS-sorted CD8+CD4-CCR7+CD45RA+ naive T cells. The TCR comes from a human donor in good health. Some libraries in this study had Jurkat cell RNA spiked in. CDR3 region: CDSSGAGGEDTQYF. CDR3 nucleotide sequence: TGTGACAGCAGCGGGGCGGGGGGTGAGGATACGCAGTATTTT.